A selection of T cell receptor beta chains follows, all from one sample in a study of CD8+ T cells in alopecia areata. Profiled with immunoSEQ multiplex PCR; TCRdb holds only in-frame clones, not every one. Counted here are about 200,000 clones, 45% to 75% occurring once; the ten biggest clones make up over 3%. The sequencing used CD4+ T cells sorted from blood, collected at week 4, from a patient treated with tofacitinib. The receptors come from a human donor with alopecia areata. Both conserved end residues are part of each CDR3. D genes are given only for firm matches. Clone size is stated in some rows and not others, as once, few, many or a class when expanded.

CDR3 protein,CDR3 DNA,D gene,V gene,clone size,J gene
CASSVAGTGGNYGYTF,TGTGCCAGCAGTGTCGCCGGGACAGGGGGGAACTATGGCTACACCTTC,TRBD1,TRBV2,few,TRBJ1-2
CASSQDLGELFF,TGTGCCAGCAGCCAAGACCTCGGGGAGCTGTTTTTT,.,TRBV4-2,.,TRBJ2-2
CAWSRRISGNTIYF,TGTGCCTGGAGCAGACGGATCTCTGGAAACACCATATATTTT,.,TRBV30,.,TRBJ1-3
CASSLGWGDQPQHF,TGTGCCAGCAGTTTGGGATGGGGCGATCAGCCCCAGCATTTT,.,TRBV6-5,.,TRBJ1-5
CASSLGVRAYEQYF,TGCGCCAGCAGCTTGGGCGTCAGGGCCTACGAGCAGTACTTC,.,TRBV5-1,.,TRBJ2-7
CSVRGTPGNTIYF,TGCAGCGTTCGCGGGACCCCTGGAAACACCATATATTTT,.,TRBV29-1,.,TRBJ1-3
CAWRRIGVPEAFF,TGTGCCTGGCGCCGCATCGGGGTCCCTGAAGCTTTCTTT,.,TRBV30,.,TRBJ1-1
CASSLPSGELGEAFF,TGTGCCAGCAGTTTACCTTCAGGGGAGTTGGGAGAAGCTTTCTTT,.,TRBV28,.,TRBJ1-1
CASSFGPLYNEQFF,TGTGCCAGCAGTTTTGGACCGCTCTACAATGAGCAGTTCTTC,.,TRBV27,.,TRBJ2-1
CASRRERRETQYF,TGTGCCAGCAGGAGGGAGAGGAGGGAGACCCAGTACTTC,.,TRBV6-6,.,TRBJ2-5
CASSTGIGNTIYF,TGTGCCAGCAGCACAGGGATTGGAAACACCATATATTTT,.,TRBV6-6,few,TRBJ1-3
CAISAESGANVLTF,TGTGCCATCAGTGCAGAATCTGGGGCCAACGTCCTGACTTTC,.,TRBV10-3,few,TRBJ2-6
CASPRTGDSPLHF,TGTGCCAGTCCAAGGACAGGGGATTCACCCCTCCACTTT,TRBD1,TRBV2,few,TRBJ1-6
CASRSGTGLYNEQFF,TGTGCCAGCAGGTCCGGGACAGGCCTCTACAATGAGCAGTTCTTC,TRBD1,TRBV7-9,.,TRBJ2-1
CSVPGQGSQETQYF,TGCAGCGTCCCGGGACAGGGATCCCAAGAGACCCAGTACTTC,TRBD1,TRBV29-1,.,TRBJ2-5
CASSLGGLQGYTF,TGTGCCAGCAGCTTAGGGGGGCTGCAGGGCTACACCTTC,.,TRBV7-8,.,TRBJ1-2
CASSVTEIEAFF,TGTGCCAGCAGTGTAACAGAGATTGAAGCTTTCTTT,.,TRBV25-1,.,TRBJ1-1
CAIRQGRNTGELFF,TGTGCCATCAGACAGGGGCGAAACACCGGGGAGCTGTTTTTT,TRBD1,TRBV7-2,.,TRBJ2-2
CAWKAGRIHGYTF,TGTGCCTGGAAGGCAGGGAGGATCCATGGCTACACCTTC,.,TRBV30,.,TRBJ1-2
CASSSGGRTYEQYF,TGTGCCAGCTCCAGCGGGGGCCGAACCTACGAGCAGTACTTC,TRBD2,TRBV2,few,TRBJ2-7
CASTDGNEQFF,TGTGCCAGTACGGACGGTAATGAGCAGTTCTTC,.,TRBV25-1,few,TRBJ2-1
CSVGRVTDTQYF,TGCAGCGTTGGTAGGGTTACAGATACGCAGTATTTT,.,TRBV29-1,few,TRBJ2-3
CAWSYAGANVLTF,TGTGCCTGGAGTTACGCTGGGGCCAACGTCCTGACTTTC,.,TRBV30,.,TRBJ2-6
CSVANSQETQYF,TGCAGCGTTGCAAACAGCCAAGAGACCCAGTACTTC,.,TRBV29-1,few,TRBJ2-5
CSVEDDRDLNEQFF,TGCAGCGTTGAAGATGACAGGGACCTCAATGAGCAGTTCTTC,TRBD1,TRBV29-1,.,TRBJ2-1
CASSQDILRQGVLDTQYF,TGCGCCAGCAGCCAAGACATTCTAAGGCAGGGGGTCTTGGATACGCAGTATTTT,TRBD1,TRBV4-3,.,TRBJ2-3
CASSSFGQGGDGYTF,TGTGCCAGCAGCTCCTTTGGACAGGGAGGAGATGGCTACACCTTC,TRBD1,TRBV7-2,.,TRBJ1-2
CAWSVLGTETPYNEQFF,TGTGCCTGGAGTGTACTAGGGACCGAAACGCCCTACAATGAGCAGTTCTTC,.,TRBV30,few,TRBJ2-1
CSVAPSGGNEQFF,TGCAGCGTTGCCCCTAGCGGGGGGAATGAGCAGTTCTTC,TRBD2,TRBV29-1,.,TRBJ2-1
CASSLTAGATGELFF,TGCGCCAGCAGCTTGACCGCAGGAGCCACCGGGGAGCTGTTTTTT,.,TRBV5-1,.,TRBJ2-2
CASSPGTPGGDEQFF,TGTGCCAGCAGCCCAGGGACCCCCGGGGGCGATGAGCAGTTCTTC,.,TRBV7-3,.,TRBJ2-1
CASSQAANTQYF,TGTGCCAGCAGCCAAGCGGCGAATACGCAGTATTTT,.,TRBV14,few,TRBJ2-3
CAWKGQGLFNRDSPLHF,TGTGCCTGGAAGGGACAGGGTCTCTTCAATCGTGATTCACCCCTCCACTTT,TRBD1,TRBV30,.,TRBJ1-6
CASSRGGNDGYTF,TGCGCCAGCAGTCGGGGGGGGAACGATGGCTACACCTTC,.,TRBV23-1,.,TRBJ1-2
CASSLGQVKNTQYF,TGCGCCAGCAGCTTGGGACAGGTTAAGAATACGCAGTATTTT,.,TRBV5-1,.,TRBJ2-3
CASSLRTGEYNEQFF,TGCGCCAGCAGCCTTCGGACGGGGGAGTACAATGAGCAGTTCTTC,.,TRBV5-1,.,TRBJ2-1
CSVRTDPNTEAFF,TGCAGCGTTAGGACAGATCCGAACACTGAAGCTTTCTTT,.,TRBV29-1,.,TRBJ1-1
CASSQGAHSTFF,TGTGCCAGCTCCCAGGGGGCGCACAGTACTTTCTTT,TRBD1,TRBV7-2,few,TRBJ1-1
CSVLDRADVLTF,TGCAGCGTTTTGGACAGGGCGGACGTCCTGACTTTC,TRBD1,TRBV29-1,few,TRBJ2-6
CASKPTPQETQYF,TGTGCCAGCAAACCGACTCCGCAGGAGACCCAGTACTTC,.,TRBV6-1,few,TRBJ2-5
CASRTGLGNTIYF,TGTGCCAGCAGGACAGGCCTTGGAAACACCATATATTTT,.,TRBV2,.,TRBJ1-3
CSVRRDSSEQFF,TGCAGCGTCAGGAGGGACTCGAGTGAGCAGTTCTTC,.,TRBV29-1,.,TRBJ2-1
CASSVEMNTEAFF,TGTGCCAGCAGCGTAGAGATGAACACTGAAGCTTTCTTT,.,TRBV9,few,TRBJ1-1
CSVRSGALYEQYF,TGCAGCGTTCGATCAGGGGCGCTCTACGAGCAGTACTTC,.,TRBV29-1,.,TRBJ2-7
CASSLGPRGYTF,TGTGCCAGCAGTTTGGGACCTCGGGGCTACACCTTC,.,TRBV28,few,TRBJ1-2
CASSHAITYSNQPQHF,TGCGCCAGCAGCCACGCCATTACTTATAGCAATCAGCCCCAGCATTTT,.,TRBV4-1,.,TRBJ1-5
CSVGGGGGYTF,TGCAGCGTTGGAGGGGGAGGGGGCTACACCTTC,.,TRBV29-1,.,TRBJ1-2
CASSPPGTGGFEQYF,TGTGCCAGCAGTCCCCCCGGGACAGGGGGCTTTGAGCAGTACTTC,TRBD1,TRBV28,.,TRBJ2-7
CASSYRARPGDTQYF,TGTGCCAGCTCGTACCGGGCCAGGCCTGGAGATACGCAGTATTTT,.,TRBV18,.,TRBJ2-3
CASSHHRTSGSSTDTQYF,TGCGCCAGCAGCCATCACCGGACTAGCGGGTCTAGCACAGATACGCAGTATTTT,TRBD2,TRBV4-1,.,TRBJ2-3
CSVGQGQETQYF,TGCAGCGTTGGTCAGGGGCAAGAGACCCAGTACTTC,.,TRBV29-1,.,TRBJ2-5
CSTLGPEGNIQYF,TGCAGCACGTTGGGGCCAGAAGGGAACATTCAGTACTTC,.,TRBV29-1,few,TRBJ2-4
CASTLAGGKGYTF,TGTGCCAGTACTTTGGCAGGGGGTAAAGGCTACACCTTC,TRBD1,TRBV19,.,TRBJ1-2
CASSVQGTSYNEQFF,TGTGCCAGCAGTGTACAGGGGACCTCCTACAATGAGCAGTTCTTC,TRBD1,TRBV5-6,.,TRBJ2-1
CSFTPIMRAGERGYTF,TGCAGCTTCACCCCCATAATGCGGGCCGGGGAGAGGGGCTACACCTTC,.,TRBV29-1,.,TRBJ1-2
CASSQERQTDYGYTF,TGTGCCAGCAGCCAAGAAAGGCAGACAGATTATGGCTACACCTTC,.,TRBV4-2,.,TRBJ1-2
CASSLGQQGNTEAFF,TGCGCCAGCAGCTTGGGACAGCAGGGGAACACTGAAGCTTTCTTT,.,TRBV5-1,.,TRBJ1-1
CAWSVRDLRYTEAFF,TGTGCCTGGAGTGTACGAGATCTCAGGTACACTGAAGCTTTCTTT,.,TRBV30,.,TRBJ1-1
CSVATQGGFNEKLFF,TGCAGCGTTGCAACGCAGGGGGGGTTTAATGAAAAACTGTTTTTT,TRBD1,TRBV29-1,.,TRBJ1-4
CASSYRVYTDTQYF,TGTGCCAGCAGTTACAGGGTCTATACAGATACGCAGTATTTT,.,TRBV27,.,TRBJ2-3